These T cell receptor beta chains were read from a single sample in a study of T-cell reconstitution after alpha-beta-depleted transplantation in children. TCRdb reanalysed the PCR reads using MiXCR and keeps one entry per CDR3 protein. The top ten hold around 2.4% of the sample, which has hundreds of thousands of distinct CDR3 sequences, around a third seen once. The sequenced sample was PBMCs from the stem cell graft donor, obtained from the stem cell graft. Source of these receptors: a human donor who donated a stem cell graft to a child with aplastic anemia. Both conserved end residues are part of each CDR3. A D gene is named only where the DNA matches it firmly. The size field is filled for only some rows; it gives once, few, many or a size class.

TRBJ1-5 TRBD1 TRBV20-1 few TGCAGTGCTCCCCTAATTGACAGGGTCGGCAATCAGCCCCAGCATTTT CSAPLIDRVGNQPQHF
TRBJ2-3 TRBD2 TRBV12-3/TRBV12-4 few TGTGCCAGCAGGCCCCCAGGGACTAGAGCTGATACGCAGTATTTT CASRPPGTRADTQYF
TRBJ2-3 TRBD2 TRBV5-1 . TGCGCCAGCAGCTACAGACTAGCGGGGGGTTCGGATACGCAGTATTTT CASSYRLAGGSDTQYF
TRBJ1-5 TRBD1 TRBV30 few TGTGCCTGGAGTGGGACAGGGTTTCGGAGTCAGCCCCAGCATTTT CAWSGTGFRSQPQHF
TRBJ2-3 TRBD1 TRBV12-3/TRBV12-4 . TGTGCCAGCAGAACCTGGGACAGGTTGACAGATACGCAGTATTTT CASRTWDRLTDTQYF
TRBJ1-2 . TRBV10-3 . TGTGCCATCAGACGGGACTTTGACTACACCTTC CAIRRDFDYTF
TRBJ1-5 . TRBV4-3 . TGCGCCAGCAGCCAAGATAATCAGCCCCAGCATTTT CASSQDNQPQHF
TRBJ2-7 . TRBV12-3/TRBV12-4 . TGTGCCAGCAGTTTCCGGCAGGGGAACTACGAGCAGTACTTC CASSFRQGNYEQYF
TRBJ2-3 . TRBV18 . TGTGCCAGCTCACCACCCACAGCAGATACGCAGTATTTT CASSPPTADTQYF
TRBJ1-1 . TRBV7-9 . TGTGCCAGCAGCTCCCAGGGACTACTCCCTGAAGCTTTCTTT CASSSQGLLPEAFF
TRBJ2-5 . TRBV12-3/TRBV12-4 . TGTGCCAGCAGCCTAACCTTGGGTTCCCGAGAGACCCAGTACTTC CASSLTLGSRETQYF
TRBJ1-1 . TRBV4-2 . TGTGCCAGCAGCCGACAGTCATATGACCCGAACACTGAAGCTTTCTTT CASSRQSYDPNTEAFF
TRBJ2-7 . TRBV7-6 . TGTGCCAGCAGCTCCAGAAGGGGGGACAGCACGCAGTACTTC CASSSRRGDSTQYF
TRBJ2-3 . TRBV10-3 . TGTGCCATCAGTTTTAGAGTTAGCACAGATACGCAGTATTTT CAISFRVSTDTQYF
TRBJ2-3 . TRBV7-9 . TGTGCCAGCAGCTTTCCCGATGAAGATACGCAGTATTTT CASSFPDEDTQYF
TRBJ2-2 . TRBV5-8 few TGTGCCAGCAGCTTGGGTAGTTGGGACACCGGGGAGCTGTTTTTT CASSLGSWDTGELFF
TRBJ2-3 . TRBV7-2 few TGTGCCAGCAGCTTAGACAGGGTTCGCGCAGATACGCAGTATTTT CASSLDRVRADTQYF
TRBJ1-6 . TRBV6-1 . TGTGCCAGCAGTAGGGAGAAGAGCTCCTATAATTCACCCCTCCACTTT CASSREKSSYNSPLHF
TRBJ2-7 TRBD1 TRBV18 . TGTGCCAGCTCACATCCGGGACAGGGGGATTACGAGCAGTACTTC CASSHPGQGDYEQYF
TRBJ2-1 . TRBV12-5 . TGTGCTAGTGGTTTGGGATTGGTAGTCGGGGGTATGGAGGAGCAGTTCTTC CASGLGLVVGGMEEQFF
TRBJ2-2 . TRBV29-1 few TGCAGCATACAGGGCGGGGCGAACACCGGGGAGCTGTTTTTT CSIQGGANTGELFF
TRBJ2-5 . TRBV20-1 few TGCAGTGCTAGAGACAGGGTTGACGGGACCCAGTACTTC CSARDRVDGTQYF
TRBJ1-1 . TRBV9 few TGTGCCAGCAGCCCAGAGGGGGGTCCAACTGAAGCTTTCTTT CASSPEGGPTEAFF
TRBJ2-7 TRBD2 TRBV27 . TGTGCCAGCAGTCCATCCCGGACTAGCGGGAGGACCGAGCAGTACTTC CASSPSRTSGRTEQYF
TRBJ2-3 . TRBV10-3 . TGTGCCATCAGTGAGTCGAGTGGAGCGGATACGCAGTATTTT CAISESSGADTQYF
TRBJ2-1 TRBD2 TRBV20-1 few TGCAGTGCTAGAGGAGCGGGGGGGGCCAATGAGCAGTTCTTC CSARGAGGANEQFF
TRBJ2-1 . TRBV20-1 few TGCAGTGCTAGGGTCCGTTCTAGCGCCGGTGAGCAGTTCTTC CSARVRSSAGEQFF
TRBJ1-1 TRBD1 TRBV14 . TGTGCCAGCAGCCAATCGAGACAGGGGAACACTGAAGCTTTCTTT CASSQSRQGNTEAFF
TRBJ2-7 . TRBV10-3 . TGTGCCATCAGTGAATCCGAAGGGGGTGCCTACGAGCAGTACTTC CAISESEGGAYEQYF
TRBJ2-3 TRBD2 TRBV7-2 . TGTGCCAGCAGCTTGGGCGGGAGTTGGGATACGCAGTATTTT CASSLGGSWDTQYF
TRBJ2-5 . TRBV5-1 . TGCGCCAGCGGCCCAGGGGACCAAGAGACCCAGTACTTC CASGPGDQETQYF
TRBJ1-2 . TRBV5-1 . TGCGCCAGCAGCTTGGACAGTACCTATGGCTACACCTTC CASSLDSTYGYTF
TRBJ1-5 . TRBV12-3/TRBV12-4 . TGTGCCAGCAGTTTAGAAGGGGTCGGTTATCAGCCCCAGCATTTT CASSLEGVGYQPQHF
TRBJ2-3 TRBD2 TRBV27 . TGTGCCAGCTCCACCGGGACTAGCGGGTCTGGTACGCAGTATTTT CASSTGTSGSGTQYF
TRBJ2-3 TRBD2 TRBV10-3 . TGTGCCATCTCAGCGGGAGGAGGCACAGATACGCAGTATTTT CAISAGGGTDTQYF
TRBJ2-3 TRBD2 TRBV5-6 few TGTGCCAGCAGCTTAGGGACTAGCGTTCTGGATACGCAGTATTTT CASSLGTSVLDTQYF
TRBJ1-1 TRBD1 TRBV5-1 . TGCGCCAGCAGCTCCTCCAAACAGGGGGCTGGCACTGAAGCTTTCTTT CASSSSKQGAGTEAFF
TRBJ1-3 TRBD1 TRBV5-1 . TGCGCCAGCAGCTCGACCGGGACAGGGTCTGGAAACACCATATATTTT CASSSTGTGSGNTIYF
TRBJ1-1 TRBD1 TRBV20-1 few TGCAGTGCCAACATCCGACAGGGACAGAGGACTGAAGCTTTCTTT CSANIRQGQRTEAFF
TRBJ2-7 TRBD1 TRBV15 . TGTGCCACCAGCACAACAGGGGGTCAGGACGAGCAGTACTTC CATSTTGGQDEQYF
TRBJ2-1 TRBD2 TRBV14 few TGTGCCAGCAGCCTACAGCCGGGGGGTGAGCAGTTCTTC CASSLQPGGEQFF